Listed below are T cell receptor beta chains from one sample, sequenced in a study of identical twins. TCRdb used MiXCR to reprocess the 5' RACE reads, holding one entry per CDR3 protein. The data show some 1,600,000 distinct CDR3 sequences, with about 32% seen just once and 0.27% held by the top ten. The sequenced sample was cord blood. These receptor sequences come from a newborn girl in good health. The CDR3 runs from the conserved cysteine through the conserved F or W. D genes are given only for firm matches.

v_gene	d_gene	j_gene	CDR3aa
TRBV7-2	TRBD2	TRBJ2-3	CASSLVRLAGGAGTQYF
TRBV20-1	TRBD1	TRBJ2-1	CSACRTGGNEQFF
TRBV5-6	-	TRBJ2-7	CASSLGGSNEQYF
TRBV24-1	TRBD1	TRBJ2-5	CATSDSPGTAFFEQYF
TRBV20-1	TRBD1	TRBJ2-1	CSARGLGTGWYNEQFF
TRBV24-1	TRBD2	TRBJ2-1	CATSGGGAYNEQFF
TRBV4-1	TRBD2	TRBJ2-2	CASSLGLVGELFF
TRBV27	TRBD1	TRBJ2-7	CASSPFGTGAYEQYF
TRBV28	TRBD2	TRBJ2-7	CASSFSGTSGRGSEQYF
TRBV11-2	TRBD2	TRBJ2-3	CASSLEPSGGADTQYF
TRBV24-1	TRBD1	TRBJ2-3	CATSDPGTGEADTQYF
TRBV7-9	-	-	CASSLTSRDEQYF
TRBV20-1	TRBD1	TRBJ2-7	CSASGTGDHEQYF
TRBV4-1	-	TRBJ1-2	CASSQDPQGMLDGYTF
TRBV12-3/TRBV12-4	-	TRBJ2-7	CASSFWRGSYEQYF
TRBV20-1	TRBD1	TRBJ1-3	CSAPGQAGNTIYF
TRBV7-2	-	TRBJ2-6	CASSSYGTIGANVLTF
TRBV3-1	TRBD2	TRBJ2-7	CASSQRLAGRLLYEQYF
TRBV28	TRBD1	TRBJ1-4	CASSLLGQRHGEKLFF
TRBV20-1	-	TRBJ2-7	CSARGRVGLSSYEQYF
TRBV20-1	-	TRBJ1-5	CSARGGYAVYSNQPQHF
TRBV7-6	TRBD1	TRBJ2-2	CASSPRVLIRGQNTGELFF
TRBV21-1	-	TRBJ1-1	CAISKMPTGANTEAFF
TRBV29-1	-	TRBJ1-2	CSVVSTAYYGYTF
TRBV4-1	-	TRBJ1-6	CASSQDWRGNSPPHF
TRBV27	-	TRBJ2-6	CASKTSGANVLTF
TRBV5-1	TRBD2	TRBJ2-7	CASSTGLAGFVYF
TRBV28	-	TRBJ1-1	CASGSANTEAFF
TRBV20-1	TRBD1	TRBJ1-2	CSATLDRVYGYTF
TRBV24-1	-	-	CATSDSSAYNEQYF
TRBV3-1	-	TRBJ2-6	CASSSTHSGANVLTF
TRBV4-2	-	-	CASSPASSSQETQFF
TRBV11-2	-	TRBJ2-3	CASSSLPGPRGTDTQYF
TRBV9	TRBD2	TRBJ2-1	CASSVEFTRGGEQFF
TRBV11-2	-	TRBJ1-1	CASSYAAGANTEAFF
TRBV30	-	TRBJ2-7	CAWKMGYEQYF
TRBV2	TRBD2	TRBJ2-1	CASSSGTSGTNEQFF
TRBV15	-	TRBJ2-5	CATSGRREQETQYF
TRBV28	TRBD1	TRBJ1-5	CASRSYRGAKINQPQHF
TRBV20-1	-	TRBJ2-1	CSARAPTGTTEQFF
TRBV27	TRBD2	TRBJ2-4	CASSLRGMASGAAKNIQYF
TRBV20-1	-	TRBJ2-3	CSAPTYLQGTQYF
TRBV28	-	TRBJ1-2	CASSLGGGRYTF
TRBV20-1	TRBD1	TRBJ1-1	CRGGQGTEAFF